These 12 T cell receptor beta chains share one sample of origin, sequenced in a study of CD8 T cells in Susac syndrome. RNA amounts of about 0.5 to 1 ug underwent reverse transcription with random hexamers. TCRdb reprocessed the immunoSEQ multiplex PCR reads via MiXCR and lists one record per CDR3 protein. The data contain approximately 80,000 distinct CDR3 sequences, approximately 93% of them singletons. Material: CD8+ T cells from PBMCs. These receptors were collected from a human donor with Susac syndrome.

V and J are TRBV11-2 and TRBJ2-6; 7 nucleotides agree with TRBD1. CDR1 is SGHAT, CDR2 FQNNGV, per germline. J lost 0 bases, V lost 7 bases, and 9 bases had no gene match. The CDR3 spans 17 residues. This chain's CDR3 is CASMPGTVDSGANVLTF. The CDR3 coding sequence is TGTGCCAGCATGCCCGGGACAGTAGACTCTGGGGCCAACGTCCTGACTTTC.

V usage is TRBV11-2 and J usage is TRBJ2-1; D is perhaps TRBD2 (5 bases). Trimming removed 2 bases from V and 4 bases from J, with 18 bases in between. This CDR3 has 17 residues. Germline V CDR1 and CDR2: SGHAT, FQNNGV. The CDR3 DNA reads TGTGCCAGCAGCTTATGGTCGCCAGCGGCCAATTACAATGAGCAGTTCTTC. This sequence encodes CASSLWSPAANYNEQFF.

V is TRBV4-1 and J is TRBJ2-1; no clear D. The CDR3 loop spans 15 amino acids. Trimming cost V 1 base and J 5 bases, with 12 bases left between them. Germline V CDR1 and CDR2: MGHRA, YSYEKL. Here the CDR3 reads CASSQVGLRDNEQFF. Written as DNA, the CDR3 is TGCGCCAGCAGCCAAGTTGGGCTAAGGGACAATGAGCAGTTCTTC.

This rearrangement joins TRBV15 to TRBJ2-2; 7 bases map to TRBD2. The CDR3 is 14 residues long. V lost 6 bases to trimming and J lost 3 bases; unmatched junction nucleotides: 4. The germline gives CDR1 LNHNV, CDR2 YYDKDF (reference sequence). In DNA form, the CDR3 reads TGTGCCACCAGGCCAACTAGCGACACCGGGGAGCTGTTTTTT. This gives the protein CATRPTSDTGELFF.

CDR3 sequence: CASSSRGERGPYNEQFF. Here the CDR3 DNA reads TGTGCCAGCAGTTCTAGGGGGGAGCGGGGGCCCTACAATGAGCAGTTCTTC. V is TRBV13 and J is TRBJ2-1, with TRBD2 matching over 8 bases. There are 17 residues in the CDR3. From germline, CDR1 is PRHDT and CDR2 FYEKMQ (reference sequence). Unmatched junction bases numbered 12, after V lost 6 bases and J lost 2 bases.

In DNA, the CDR3 is TGTGCCAGCAGCTTATCGAACAACCCTAGCTCCTACGAGCAGTACTTC. Amino acids: CASSLSNNPSSYEQYF. This chain connects TRBV7-9 to TRBJ2-7; no firm D call. Germline loops: CDR1 SEHNR, CDR2 FQNEAQ (reference sequence). V gave up 2 bases and J gave up 0 bases, with 14 bases separating them. This CDR3 is 16 amino acids long.

The count of this clonotype is one. This rearrangement joins TRBV5-1 to TRBJ2-5; possible D gene TRBD2, 5 bases. CDR1 and CDR2 from the germline V gene are SGHRS and YFSETQ. Trimming took 2 bases from V and 1 from J, leaving 9 bases between them. The CDR3 runs 14 residues. The CDR3 sequence is CASSFRGPQETQYF. The CDR3 bases are TGCGCCAGCAGCTTCCGAGGGCCCCAAGAGACCCAGTACTTC.

The chain employs TRBV11-2 and TRBJ2-3; D gene uncertain. This CDR3 is built from 15 residues. Germline CDR1 reads SGHAT; CDR2 reads FQNNGV. V lost 1 base and J lost 1, with 9 bases in between. CDR3 DNA sequence: TGTGCCAGCAGCTTAGGATCGGTGGGCACAGATACGCAGTATTTT. Translated, it gives CASSLGSVGTDTQYF.

V and J are TRBV7-6 and TRBJ2-2; D possibly uses TRBD1 or TRBD2 (5 bases each). There are 16 residues in the CDR3. CDR1 is SGHVS and CDR2 is FNYEAQ in the germline V gene. V lost 1 base and J 0 bases, leaving 9 bases between the germline ends. CDR3 loop: CASSLGGGPNTGELFF. The CDR3 bases are TGTGCCAGCAGCTTAGGTGGGGGTCCGAACACCGGGGAGCTGTTTTTT.

J is TRBJ1-1 and V is TRBV9; tentative D call: TRBD1 (5 bases). This CDR3 contains 15 residues. The germline V and J ends were trimmed by 2 bases and 6 bases, with 17 bases remaining between them. Germline CDR1 reads SGDLS; CDR2 reads YYNGEE. CDR3 bases: TGTGCCAGCAGCGTTTCGGGGCAGGGTGGGGCTGAAGCTTTCTTT. Its translation: CASSVSGQGGAEAFF.

The chain couples TRBV5-1 to TRBJ1-2; 8 nucleotides align to TRBD1. Losses at the gene ends were 4 bases for V and 5 bases for J; bases not matched to a gene: 10. The CDR3 has 15 amino acids. Germline CDR1 is SGHRS and CDR2 is YFSETQ. The CDR3 is CASSRADRGIYGYTF. CDR3 nucleotide sequence: TGCGCCAGCAGCAGGGCTGACAGGGGTATTTATGGCTACACCTTC.

V and J are TRBV12-3 or TRBV12-4 and TRBJ2-7; D unresolved. CDR3 size: 14 residues. V was pared by 6 bases and J by 3 bases, with 15 bases between. CDR3 sequence: CASSETLKLYEQYF. The CDR3 coding sequence is TGTGCCAGCAGCGAGACCCTCAAGCTCTACGAGCAGTACTTC.